These 18 T cell receptor beta chains originate from one sample sequenced in a study of cytomegalovirus exposure and HLA in healthy donors. The PCR was carried out with 60 Vbeta primers and 13 Jbeta primers. Assay: immunoSEQ multiplex PCR; the TCRdb copy retains only in-frame clones and omits some. The sample has around 130,000 clones, over 70% seen once. What was sequenced was PBMCs. These receptors were taken from a woman between 18 and 29 years old in good health and CMV-seronegative.

This clone has just a few counts. The J gene is TRBJ2-5, the V gene TRBV30, with a possible D match to TRBD2 (5 bases). This CDR3 contains 14 residues. Trimming stripped 0 bases from V and 3 bases from J, with 11 bases between. CDR1 and CDR2 (germline): GTSNPN, SVGIG (reference sequence). CDR3 nucleotides: TGTGCCTGGAGTGTACTTCTAGCAGAAGAGACCCAGTACTTC. This translates into CAWSVLLAEETQYF. The complete variable domain, with remaining parts taken from reference TRBV30 and TRBJ2-5, reads SQTIHQWPATLVQPVGSPLSLECTVEGTSNPNLYWYRQAAGRGLQLLFYSVGIGQISSEVPQNLSASRPQDRQFILSSKKLLLSDSGFYLCAWSVLLAEETQYFGPGTRLLVL.

The gene calls are TRBV30 and TRBJ2-7, with 7 bases lining up with TRBD1. The V and J ends lost 4 bases and 4 bases, in that order; junction bases with no gene match: 10. CDR1 and CDR2 (germline): GTSNPN, SVGIG (reference sequence). The CDR3 has 14 amino acids. The CDR3 region is CAWKVRTGLYEQYF. The CDR3 DNA is TGTGCCTGGAAGGTGAGGACAGGTCTTTACGAGCAGTACTTC. Filled out from reference TRBV30 and TRBJ2-7, the complete variable domain reads SQTIHQWPATLVQPVGSPLSLECTVEGTSNPNLYWYRQAAGRGLQLLFYSVGIGQISSEVPQNLSASRPQDRQFILSSKKLLLSDSGFYLCAWKVRTGLYEQYFGPGTRLTVT.

V gene TRBV10-1 combines with J gene TRBJ1-1; 7 bases map to TRBD1. The CDR3 sequence is 13 residues long. V was pared by 3 bases and J by 8 bases, with 6 bases of the junction left unmatched. The germline V gene encodes CDR1 WNHNN and CDR2 SYGVQD (reference sequence). The CDR3 DNA sequence: TGCGCCAGCAGTGAATACAGGACAGGCGAAGCTTTCTTT. Its translation is CASSEYRTGEAFF.

V usage is TRBV28 and J usage is TRBJ2-7; D possibly corresponds to TRBD1 (6 bases). CDR3 length equals 14 residues. CDR1 and CDR2 (germline): MDHEN, SYDVKM. The V end was cut by 10 bases, the J end by 2 bases, with 18 bases between. DNA of the CDR3: TGTGCCACCCTACACCAGGGGAGAACCTACGAGCAGTACTTC. Translation gives CATLHQGRTYEQYF.

The gene calls are TRBV5-6 and TRBJ1-5; TRBD1 agrees at 7 bases. The trim removed 4 bases at V and 3 bases at J, leaving 4 bases unmatched. Germline CDR1 reads SGHDT; CDR2 reads YYEEEE. The CDR3 is made up of 14 amino acids. The CDR3 reads CASSQTGYNQPQHF. The CDR3 coding sequence is TGTGCCAGCAGCCAGACAGGGTACAATCAGCCCCAGCATTTT.

This clone was detected a few times. The chain employs TRBV2 and TRBJ2-2; D ambiguous. Germline assignment: CDR1 SNHLY and CDR2 FYNNEI. The V end was cut by 7 bases, the J end by 1 base, with 13 bases between. The CDR3 loop spans 15 amino acids. The CDR3 DNA sequence: TGTGCCAGCATCGGAGAGCTAATGAACACCGGGGAGCTGTTTTTT. This codes for CASIGELMNTGELFF.

The sample holds a few counts of this clone. The chain has TRBV29-1 and TRBJ2-1, with 11 bases fitting TRBD1. The V and J ends lost 6 bases and 7 bases, in that order; junction bases with no gene match: 11. This CDR3 region has 15 residues. Germline CDR1 and CDR2: SQVTM and ANQGSEA. CDR3 amino acids: CSVSGTGGWGNEQFF. Here the CDR3 DNA reads TGCAGCGTCTCCGGGACAGGGGGATGGGGGAATGAGCAGTTCTTC.

The rearrangement joins TRBV29-1 to TRBJ2-5; 8 bases match TRBD1. The length of the CDR3 is 12 residues. The V gene end was trimmed by 5 bases and the J gene end by 5 bases; junction bases not matched to a gene: 4. The germline V gene has CDR1 SQVTM and CDR2 ANQGSEA. CDR3 DNA sequence: TGCAGCGTTAGACAGGGGCAGGAGACCCAGTACTTC. Protein: CSVRQGQETQYF.

This clone has only a few counts. The chain is built from TRBV5-6 and TRBJ1-2; unclear D gene. From germline, CDR1 is SGHDT and CDR2 YYEEEE. The CDR3 sequence is 13 residues long. V was pared by 4 bases and J by 7 bases, with 14 bases between. The CDR3 is CASSRVAGLGYTF. The CDR3 DNA reads as TGTGCCAGCAGCCGCGTTGCTGGACTTGGCTACACCTTC.

The chain couples TRBV6-4 to TRBJ1-1, with no clear D. Germline V gives CDR1 MRHNA, CDR2 SNTAGT. The germline V and J ends were trimmed by 3 bases and 3 bases, with 8 bases remaining between them. The CDR3 runs to 13 residues. The CDR3 DNA reads as TGTGCCAGCAGTGAGTTGCGAGACACTGAAGCTTTCTTT. Translating gives CASSELRDTEAFF.

This rearrangement joins TRBV30 to TRBJ2-2; 11 nucleotides match TRBD2. This CDR3 has 16 amino acids. Germline-derived CDR1 and CDR2 are GTSNPN and SVGIG (reference sequence). V trimming: 2 bases; J trimming: 7 bases; junction bases outside the gene matches: 9. The CDR3 region is CAWSSTSGITVGELFF. The CDR3 DNA reads TGTGCCTGGAGTTCGACTAGCGGGATAACGGTCGGGGAGCTGTTTTTT.

The V and J genes are TRBV4-2 and TRBJ1-2, with 7 nucleotides matching TRBD1. The trim removed 3 bases at V and 3 bases at J, leaving 4 bases unmatched. The CDR3 contains 14 residues. The germline V gene encodes CDR1 LGHNA and CDR2 YNFKEQ. CDR3 region: CASSHPQGDYGYTF. The CDR3 region has the DNA TGTGCCAGCAGCCATCCCCAGGGGGACTATGGCTACACCTTC.

The chain is built from TRBV6-1 and TRBJ2-3; no firm D call. The V end was cut by 4 bases, the J end by 4 bases, with 9 bases between. Germline assignment: CDR1 MNHNS and CDR2 SASEGT. This CDR3 contains 13 residues. The CDR3 nucleotides are TGTGCCAGCAGTGTAGATAAGCCAGATACGCAGTATTTT. This gives the protein CASSVDKPDTQYF.

This rearrangement joins TRBV15 to TRBJ2-2; D is undetermined. The V gene's germline CDR1 is LNHNV and CDR2 YYDKDF (reference sequence). The germline V and J ends were trimmed by 1 base and 1 base, with 10 bases remaining between them. The CDR3 has 16 residues. The CDR3 spells CATSRVALKNTGELFF. As DNA, the CDR3 is TGTGCCACCAGCAGAGTCGCGCTTAAGAACACCGGGGAGCTGTTTTTT.

The rearrangement uses TRBV5-6 and TRBJ2-7; 9 nucleotides line up with TRBD1. The CDR3 has 16 residues. Unmatched junction bases numbered 7, after V lost 2 bases and J lost 1 base. CDR1 and CDR2 from the germline V gene are SGHDT and YYEEEE. CDR3 loop: CASSLVGTGFSYEQYF. The CDR3 region has the DNA TGTGCCAGCAGCTTAGTAGGGACAGGGTTTTCCTACGAGCAGTACTTC.

This clone was seen only once. The gene calls are TRBV5-1 and TRBJ2-7; 8 positions agree with TRBD2. The germline V gene has CDR1 SGHRS and CDR2 YFSETQ. V shed 4 bases, J shed 6 bases, and the junction held 9 bases outside the gene matches. This CDR3 contains 14 residues. CDR3 loop: CASSLDPAGGEQYF. The CDR3, as DNA: TGCGCCAGCAGCCTAGACCCGGCGGGGGGCGAGCAGTACTTC.

The V call is TRBV10-3, the J call TRBJ1-2; tentatively, D is TRBD1 (5 bases). V lost 10 bases and J lost 0, with 18 bases in between. Looked up from germline, CDR1 is ENHRY and CDR2 is SYGVKD. The CDR3 totals 15 residues. The DNA of the CDR3 is TGTGCCAGCCAGCCGACGGGGACTACTAACTATGGCTACACCTTC. It is translated as CASQPTGTTNYGYTF.

The chain links TRBV2 to TRBJ1-2; the D gene is possibly TRBD1 (6 bases). This CDR3 region has 13 residues. Looked up from germline, CDR1 is SNHLY and CDR2 is FYNNEI. V dropped 8 bases and J dropped 1 base, with 11 bases sitting between them. Here the CDR3 DNA reads TGTGCCAGCGGGGCAGGGGATAACTATGGCTACACCTTC. Encoded protein: CASGAGDNYGYTF.